This T cell receptor beta chain originates from a study of T cell responses to AZD1222 COVID-19 vaccine. Looking at the study overall: Pooled samples include second doses given at about 4 or 12 weeks.

Using immunoSEQ multiplex PCR, the repertoire was profiled, and TCRdb retains in-frame clones only, with some absent. The sample records about 150,000 clones, over 90% being singletons. Germline-derived CDR1 and CDR2 are LGHDT and YNNKEL (reference sequence). Deletions cut 4 bases from V and 5 bases from J, with 14 bases between. This CDR3 spans 14 amino acids. This sequence was found in an adult in good health. This rearrangement joins TRBV3-1 (or the pseudogene TRBV3-2) to TRBJ1-1, with a weak D call TRBD1 (5 bases). Source: peripheral blood, taken on day 0 of AZD1222 vaccination. CDR3 residues: CASSRSRVFTEAFF. Written as DNA, the CDR3 is TGTGCCAGCAGCCGATCCAGGGTTTTTACTGAAGCTTTCTTT.